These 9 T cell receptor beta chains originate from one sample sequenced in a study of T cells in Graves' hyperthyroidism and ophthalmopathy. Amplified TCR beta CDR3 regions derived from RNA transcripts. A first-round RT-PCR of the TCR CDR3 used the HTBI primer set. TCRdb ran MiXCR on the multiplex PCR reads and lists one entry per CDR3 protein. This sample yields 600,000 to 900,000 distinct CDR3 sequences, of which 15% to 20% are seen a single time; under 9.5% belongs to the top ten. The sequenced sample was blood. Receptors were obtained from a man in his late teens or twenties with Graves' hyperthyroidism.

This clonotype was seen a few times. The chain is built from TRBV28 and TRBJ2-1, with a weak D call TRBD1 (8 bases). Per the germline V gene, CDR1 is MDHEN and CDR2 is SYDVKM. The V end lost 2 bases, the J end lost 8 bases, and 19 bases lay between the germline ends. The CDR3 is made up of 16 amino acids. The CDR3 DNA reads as TGTGCCAGCAGTTTAGAATACAGGGGGGGTCAATATGAGCAGTTCTTC. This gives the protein CASSLEYRGGQYEQFF.

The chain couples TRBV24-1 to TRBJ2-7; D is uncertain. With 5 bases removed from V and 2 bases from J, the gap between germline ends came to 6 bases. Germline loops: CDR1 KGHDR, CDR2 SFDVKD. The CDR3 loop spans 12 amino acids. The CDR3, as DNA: TGTGCCACCAGTGGTACCACCTACGAGCAGTACTTC. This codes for CATSGTTYEQYF.

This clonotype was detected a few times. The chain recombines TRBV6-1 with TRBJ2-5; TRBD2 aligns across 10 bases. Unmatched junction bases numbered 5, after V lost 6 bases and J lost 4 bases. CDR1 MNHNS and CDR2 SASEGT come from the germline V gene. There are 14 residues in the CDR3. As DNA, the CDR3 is TGTGCCAGCAGGCTAACTAGCGGGATAGAGACCCAGTACTTC. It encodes CASRLTSGIETQYF.

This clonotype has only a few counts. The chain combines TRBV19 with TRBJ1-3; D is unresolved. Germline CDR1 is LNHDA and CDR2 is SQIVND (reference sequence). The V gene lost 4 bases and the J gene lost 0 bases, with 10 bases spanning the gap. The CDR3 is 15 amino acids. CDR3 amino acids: CASSTTASSGNTIYF. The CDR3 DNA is TGTGCCAGTAGTACCACCGCAAGCTCTGGAAACACCATATATTTT.

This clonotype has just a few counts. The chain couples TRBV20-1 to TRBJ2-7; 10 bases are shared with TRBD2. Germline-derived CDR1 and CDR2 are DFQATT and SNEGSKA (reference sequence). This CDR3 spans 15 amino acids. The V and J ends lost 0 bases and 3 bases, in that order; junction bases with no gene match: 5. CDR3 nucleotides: TGCAGTGCTAGAGATCTCCTAGCGGGAGACTACGAGCAGTACTTC. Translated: CSARDLLAGDYEQYF.

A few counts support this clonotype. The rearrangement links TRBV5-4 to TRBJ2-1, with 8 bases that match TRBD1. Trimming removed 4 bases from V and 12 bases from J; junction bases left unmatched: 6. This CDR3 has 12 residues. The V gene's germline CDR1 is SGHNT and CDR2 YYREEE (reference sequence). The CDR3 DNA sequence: TGTGCCAGCAGCCTGGACAGGGTAGCGCAGTTCTTC. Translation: CASSLDRVAQFF.

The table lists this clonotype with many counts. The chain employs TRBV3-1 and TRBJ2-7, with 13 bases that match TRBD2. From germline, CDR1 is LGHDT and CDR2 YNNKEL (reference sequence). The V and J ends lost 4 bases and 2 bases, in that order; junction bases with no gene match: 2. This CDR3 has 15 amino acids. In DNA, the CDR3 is TGTGCCAGCAGCCGGGGACTAGCGGGAACCTACGAGCAGTACTTC. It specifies CASSRGLAGTYEQYF.

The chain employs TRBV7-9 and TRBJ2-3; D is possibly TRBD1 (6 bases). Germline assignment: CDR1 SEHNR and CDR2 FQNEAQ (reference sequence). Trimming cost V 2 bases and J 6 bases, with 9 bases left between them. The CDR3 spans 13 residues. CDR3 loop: CASSLMGADTQYF. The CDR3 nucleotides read TGTGCCAGCAGCTTAATGGGGGCGGATACGCAGTATTTT.

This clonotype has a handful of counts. The CDR3 bases are TGCAGTGCTAGAGCTTTGAGGACAGGGGCCCAAGGGGAGCAGTACTTC. The encoded protein is CSARALRTGAQGEQYF. The chain carries TRBV20-1 and TRBJ2-7; the match to TRBD1 covers 9 bases. The CDR3 consists of 16 residues. Unmatched junction bases numbered 14, after V lost 1 base and J lost 7 bases. The germline CDR1 and CDR2 sequences are DFQATT and SNEGSKA (reference sequence).